The next 17 T cell receptor beta chains were all read from a single sample in a study of blood T cell repertoires in COVID-19 (TCRdb year 2020). The library was produced with the immunoSEQ multiplex PCR assay. What TCRdb holds here is the immuneACCESS table cut down to in-frame rearrangements. Part of the clones is not present; checked against another copy, under half of the missing clones reflect an unresolved V gene, and the others are unexplained. Across this sample there are around 19,000 clones, with around 90% seen only once. In total, the top ten clones hold roughly 7.3% of the sample. Sequences were obtained from peripheral blood. These receptors were obtained from an older man with active COVID-19.

This rearrangement joins TRBV24-1 to TRBJ2-3; TRBD1 agrees at 9 bases. The germline CDR1 and CDR2 sequences are KGHDR and SFDVKD. V shed 4 bases and J 4 bases; nucleotides not matched to a gene: 2. The length of the CDR3 is 14 residues. The CDR3 bases are TGTGCCACCAGTGAAACAGGGGGCGCAGATACGCAGTATTTT. Translated: CATSETGGADTQYF.

The rearrangement uses TRBV5-1 and TRBJ2-5; TRBD1 matches 10 bases. With V trimmed by 2 bases and J by 5 bases, 9 bases remained unmatched. The length of the CDR3 is 16 residues. Per germline, CDR1 SGHRS and CDR2 YFSETQ. The DNA for the CDR3 is TGCGCCAGCAGCTTATCGGGGACAGGGGTGGAGGAGACCCAGTACTTC. Its protein product is CASSLSGTGVEETQYF.

The gene calls are TRBV2 and TRBJ1-5, with TRBD1 as a possible D gene (5 bases). This CDR3 spans 13 amino acids. The ends were cut back, 6 bases at V and 4 bases at J, with 10 bases in the middle. The germline V gene encodes CDR1 SNHLY and CDR2 FYNNEI. The CDR3 bases are TGTGCCAGCAGATTCAGGGCTAATCAGCCCCAGCATTTT. This gives the protein CASRFRANQPQHF. The full variable domain, completed using reference TRBV2 and TRBJ1-5, is EPEVTQTPSHQVTQMGQEVILRCVPISNHLYFYWYRQILGQKVEFLVSFYNNEISEKSEIFDDQFSVERPDGSNFTLKIRSTKLEDSAMYFCASRFRANQPQHFGDGTRLSIL.

The rearrangement links TRBV7-9 to TRBJ2-7; 11 bases agree with TRBD1. The CDR3 extends over 14 amino acids. Germline CDR1 is SEHNR and CDR2 is FQNEAQ (reference sequence). V lost 5 bases, J lost 6 bases, and 6 bases stayed unmatched. The CDR3, as DNA: TGTGCCAGCAGCCCGGGACAGGGGGAGAGCGAGCAGTACTTC. Its protein is CASSPGQGESEQYF. Full variable domain (remainder filled in from reference TRBV7-9 and TRBJ2-7): DTGVSQNPRHKITKRGQNVTFRCDPISEHNRLYWYRQTLGQGPEFLTYFQNEAQLEKSRLLSDRFSAERPKGSFSTLEIQRTEQGDSAMYLCASSPGQGESEQYFGPGTRLTVT.

This clone appeared a few times. The chain combines TRBV30 with TRBJ2-1; the D is unclear. Trimming cost V 3 bases and J 7 bases, with 7 bases left between them. From germline, CDR1 is GTSNPN and CDR2 SVGIG (reference sequence). The CDR3 length is 11 residues. CDR3 loop: CAWRFNNEQFF. DNA of the CDR3: TGTGCCTGGAGATTCAATAATGAGCAGTTCTTC. The whole variable domain, remainder taken from reference TRBV30 and TRBJ2-1, is SQTIHQWPATLVQPVGSPLSLECTVEGTSNPNLYWYRQAAGRGLQLLFYSVGIGQISSEVPQNLSASRPQDRQFILSSKKLLLSDSGFYLCAWRFNNEQFFGPGTRLTVL.

This clone appeared a few times. The gene calls are TRBV27 and TRBJ2-7, with D unclear. The CDR3 sequence is 12 residues long. V was cut by 2 bases and J by 12 bases, with 14 bases left in between. Germline V gives CDR1 MNHEY, CDR2 SMNVEV (reference sequence). CDR3: CASSLNIPRLYF. CDR3 bases: TGTGCCAGCAGTTTAAACATCCCGCGGCTGTACTTC.

The chain uses TRBV3-1 (or the pseudogene TRBV3-2) and TRBJ1-1; a weak D match, TRBD1 (6 bases). The length of the CDR3 is 13 residues. Germline V gives CDR1 LGHDT, CDR2 YNNKEL (reference sequence). V was clipped by 2 bases and J by 8 bases, with 12 bases between them. CDR3 sequence reads: CASSQNPGGEAFF. The CDR3 bases are TGTGCCAGCAGCCAAAATCCTGGGGGCGAAGCTTTCTTT.

The chain links TRBV10-1 to TRBJ2-3; D uncertain. V gave up 4 bases and J gave up 4 bases, with 12 bases separating them. This CDR3 region has 14 residues. The germline CDR1 and CDR2 sequences are WNHNN and SYGVQD (reference sequence). The CDR3 loop is CASSGRLGADTQYF. The CDR3 bases are TGCGCCAGCAGTGGTCGACTCGGCGCAGATACGCAGTATTTT.

The rearrangement links TRBV7-9 to TRBJ2-5; 10 bases agree with TRBD1. Germline values: CDR1 SEHNR, CDR2 FQNEAQ (reference sequence). Germline trimming cut 5 bases from V and 1 base from J; bases unmatched to any gene: 4. This CDR3 has 15 amino acids. CDR3 sequence reads: CASSPGTGAQETQYF. The CDR3 DNA follows: TGTGCCAGCAGCCCTGGGACAGGGGCCCAAGAGACCCAGTACTTC.

This chain joins TRBV2 and TRBJ2-1, with a tentative D call TRBD2 (6 bases). With 7 bases removed from V and 4 bases from J, the gap between germline ends came to 14 bases. The CDR3 covers 14 residues. From germline, CDR1 is SNHLY and CDR2 FYNNEI. The CDR3, as DNA: TGTGCCAGCACCCTTAGCGGCGTTTACAATGAGCAGTTCTTC. The encoded protein is CASTLSGVYNEQFF.

This clone was detected once. V and J are TRBV20-1 and TRBJ1-2, with 8 bases aligning to TRBD1. V dropped 3 bases and J dropped 3; count of bases not matched to a gene: 3. Germline assignment: CDR1 DFQATT and CDR2 SNEGSKA (reference sequence). The length of the CDR3 is 13 residues. The CDR3 protein is CSASRQGYYGYTF. In nucleotides, the CDR3 is TGCAGTGCTAGTAGACAGGGGTACTATGGCTACACCTTC.

The chain joins TRBV14 to TRBJ1-1; TRBD1 agrees at 8 bases. The germline CDR1 and CDR2 sequences are SGHDN and FVKESK. The CDR3 length is 15 residues. J was trimmed by 4 bases and V by 4 bases; bases with no gene match: 8. This CDR3 is CASSRTGQGSTEAFF. DNA of the CDR3: TGTGCCAGCAGCCGCACCGGACAGGGTAGCACTGAAGCTTTCTTT.

The J gene is TRBJ2-7, the V gene TRBV4-3; TRBD1 agrees at 7 bases. Per the germline V gene, CDR1 is LGHNA and CDR2 is YSLEER. Losses at the gene ends were 0 bases for V and 6 bases for J; bases not matched to a gene: 11. There are 16 residues in the CDR3. The DNA of the CDR3 is TGCGCCAGCAGCCAAGATCTGGTCAGGGGGTCAGGCGAGCAGTACTTC. This translates into CASSQDLVRGSGEQYF.

The V and J genes are TRBV9 and TRBJ2-7; 7 bases align to TRBD1. The J segment lost 5 bases and the V segment lost 0 bases, leaving 8 bases of the junction unmatched. The CDR3 totals 15 residues. The V gene's germline CDR1 is SGDLS and CDR2 YYNGEE. The CDR3 protein is CASSVDVTGEHEQYF. The CDR3 coding sequence is TGTGCCAGCAGCGTAGATGTAACAGGGGAACACGAGCAGTACTTC.

The chain recombines TRBV6-5 with TRBJ1-1, with TRBD1 identical over 7 bases. Germline loops: CDR1 MNHEY, CDR2 SVGAGI. V lost 4 bases to trimming and J lost 9 bases; unmatched junction nucleotides: 8. The CDR3 is 13 amino acids. The CDR3 DNA reads as TGTGCCAGCAGTTTTCCCGGGACAGCCCAAGCTTTCTTT. This sequence encodes CASSFPGTAQAFF.

The chain links TRBV5-5 to TRBJ1-2, with a weak D call TRBD1 (5 bases). CDR1 and CDR2 from the germline V gene are SGHKS and YYEKEE (reference sequence). CDR3 length: 15 amino acids. V lost 0 bases, J lost 0 bases, and 9 bases lay in between. CDR3 in DNA: TGTGCCAGCAGCTTGGAAGGGGTAGCTAACTATGGCTACACCTTC. Encoded protein: CASSLEGVANYGYTF.

The chain carries TRBV28 and TRBJ2-5, with D perhaps TRBD1 (6 bases). Trimming shortened V by 8 bases and J by 1 base, and 14 bases separated the two germline ends. The CDR3 extends over 14 amino acids. Germline assignment: CDR1 MDHEN and CDR2 SYDVKM. The DNA for the CDR3 is TGTGCCAGCCTCCGGGACACCAGCCAAGAGACCCAGTACTTC. This sequence encodes CASLRDTSQETQYF.